The entry below gives a single T cell receptor beta chain sequence along with its context. The sample is drawn from a study of blood T cell repertoires in COVID-19. Study at large: Specimens from acute and convalescent COVID-19 originated in the United States, Italy and Spain. Nucleic acid was either cDNA or gDNA, and it came from T cells, B-cell-depleted T cells, or PBMCs.

Source study methods: The assay estimated nucleated cells by amplifying reference gene primers. Repertoires were generated with immunoSEQ multiplex PCR, while TCRdb's copy carries only in-frame clones and drops some. V and J calls and clone size are given by that table; D and trimming were obtained from the DNA. The profile shows 100,000 to 150,000 clones, about 86% of them singletons. CDR3 length: 15 amino acids. V lost 7 bases and J lost 5; bases outside the gene matches: 8. The V gene's germline CDR1 is MDHEN and CDR2 SYDVKM. The clonotype was recovered from a woman aged 45 to 65 with acute or convalescent COVID-19. The sample was peripheral blood. The rearrangement links TRBV28 to TRBJ2-5; 12 nucleotides align to TRBD2. This chain's CDR3 is CASTTGLAGGETQYF. In DNA form, the CDR3 reads TGTGCCAGCACCACTGGGCTAGCGGGAGGGGAGACCCAGTACTTC.